This T cell receptor beta chain comes out of a study of blood T cells in healthy people across ages (dated by TCRdb to between 2015 and 2017). As for the study more broadly: In model experiments, roughly one uniquely barcoded TCR beta cDNA molecule per two T cells was captured by template switching. Four age groups were formed from the donors: young (average about 15 years), middle-aged (approximately 42), aged (more than 55) and long-lived (approximately 80). To avoid experimental bias, donors of different ages were spread randomly across the sequencing lanes. The study measured age-related changes in TCR beta repertoire diversity using deep sequencing normalized with unique cDNA molecular identifiers. Using the same blood draw, the study looked at two additional independent replicas of 1 million unique cDNA reads for two donors, one aged 18 to 30 and the other aged 80 or older.

Donors were a few dozen systemically healthy Caucasian individuals from Russia aged roughly 6 to 90 years. Each donor gave approximately 9.4 milliliters of peripheral blood, drawn into EDTA-treated Vacutainer tubes. PBMCs were isolated by Ficoll-Paque density-gradient centrifugation, with at least 6.5 million obtained per sample. Trizol reagent was used to extract total RNA from the PBMCs, yielding at least 5.5 micrograms per sample. For every donor, an aliquot of PBMCs went through flow cytometry to measure the percentages of naive CD45RAhigh/CD27high T cells. From the cysteine through the phenylalanine, the CDR3 covers 14 amino acids. Left in the record is the CDR3 DNA by itself, 42 bases read in frame from the first base. CDR1 and CDR2 are read off the germline V gene (reference sequence) as SEHNR and FQNEAQ. As regards this clonotype: The target of this receptor is not known. The junction and the germline gene differ at one end; a read error may be behind it.

Study-level results and caveats: The CMV infection status of donors was not known, potentially confounding age-related changes in expanded clonotypes. Total diversity estimates from one million sequenced T cells were considered lower bounds and underestimates. Conclusive comparison of naive and antigen-experienced compartments was prevented by the profiling of bulk unsorted PBMCs. There was a strong correlation between observed TCR beta diversity and the percentage of naive T cells measured by flow cytometry. Observed TCR beta diversity per million T cells fell roughly linearly with age, and a significant reduction was already apparent by age around 44. Compared with the aged group, the long-lived group had more naive CD4+ T cells, fewer expanded clones and increased TCR diversity, a pattern suggesting age selection.

Library method: 5' RACE. Sequenced on an Illumina HiSeq 2500. A second PCR of 7 to 11 cycles was performed with a sample-barcoded 5' primer and a J-beta primer mix. A unique molecular identifier was introduced onto each TCR beta cDNA molecule by a template-switch 5' adaptor carrying 12 random nucleotides. Each sample yielded at least 2.5 million CDR3-containing paired-end reads. First-strand cDNA synthesis was performed from all RNA using the Mint cDNA synthesis kit, with priming by a TRBC-specific oligonucleotide. All cDNA was treated with uracil-DNA glycosylase and then went through a first 18-cycle PCR with the universal primers M1SS and BC2_uni_R. Per the source publication's procedure: Normalization of each sample was performed by random selection of 1 million high-quality reads, each carrying a distinct molecular identifier. Reads sharing molecular identifiers were discarded rather than binned into consensus sequences. MiTCR, set to a Q25 quality threshold and the strictest error-elimination algorithm, was used for CDR3 identification, clonotype clustering and error correction. A nonparametric unseen species model with Euler transformation was used to estimate lower-bound total TCR beta diversity. The raw public data were reprocessed by TCRdb itself: fastp quality trimming at Q25, MiXCR clonotype calling, in-frame beta chains only. Rows merge per CDR3 protein into single entries with the most common DNA and genes. The V and J calls and clone size are TCRdb's, not the authors'. For this sample there are approximately 1.5 million distinct CDR3 sequences; almost 35% appear just once. The biggest ten clones account for around 10% of the sample.

Specimen: blood. This clonotype originated in a woman in her twenties or thirties in good health. The chain is made from TRBV7-9 and TRBJ2-1; 7 bases in the junction line up with TRBD1. The bases are TGTGCCAGCTTGGGACAGACCATTAGCAATGGGCAGTTCTTC. Its translation is CASLGQTISNGQFF.